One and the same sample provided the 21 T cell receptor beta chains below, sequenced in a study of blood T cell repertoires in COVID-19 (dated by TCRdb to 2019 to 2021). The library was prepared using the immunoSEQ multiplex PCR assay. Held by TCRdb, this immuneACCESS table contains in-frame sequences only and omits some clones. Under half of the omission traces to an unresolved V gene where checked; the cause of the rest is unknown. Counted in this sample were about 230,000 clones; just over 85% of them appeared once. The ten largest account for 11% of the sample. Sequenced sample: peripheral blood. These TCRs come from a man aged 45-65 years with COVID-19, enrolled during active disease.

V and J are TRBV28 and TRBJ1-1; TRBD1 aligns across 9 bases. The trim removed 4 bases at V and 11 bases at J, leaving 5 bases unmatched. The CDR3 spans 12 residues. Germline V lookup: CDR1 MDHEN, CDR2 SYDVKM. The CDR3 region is CASSSRQGVAFF. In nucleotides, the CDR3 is TGTGCCAGCAGTTCTCGACAGGGGGTGGCTTTCTTT.

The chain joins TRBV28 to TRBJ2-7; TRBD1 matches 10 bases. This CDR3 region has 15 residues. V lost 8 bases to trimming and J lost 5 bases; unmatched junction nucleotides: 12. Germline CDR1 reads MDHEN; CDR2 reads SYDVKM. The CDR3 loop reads CASSLPGQGMDEQYF. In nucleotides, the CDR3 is TGTGCCAGCTCACTCCCGGGACAGGGGATGGACGAGCAGTACTTC.

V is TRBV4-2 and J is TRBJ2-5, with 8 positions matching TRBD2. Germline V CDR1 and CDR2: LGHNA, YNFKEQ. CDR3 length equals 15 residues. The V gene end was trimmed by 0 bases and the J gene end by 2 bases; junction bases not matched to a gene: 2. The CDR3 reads CASSQEASGQETQYF. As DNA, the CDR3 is TGTGCCAGCAGCCAAGAAGCTAGCGGGCAAGAGACCCAGTACTTC.

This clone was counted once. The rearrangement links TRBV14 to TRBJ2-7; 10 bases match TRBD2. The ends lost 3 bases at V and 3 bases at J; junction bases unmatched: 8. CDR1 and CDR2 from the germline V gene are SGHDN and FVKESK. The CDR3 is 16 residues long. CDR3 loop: CASSQNFGLADYEQYF. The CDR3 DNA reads TGTGCCAGCAGCCAGAATTTCGGACTAGCGGACTACGAGCAGTACTTC.

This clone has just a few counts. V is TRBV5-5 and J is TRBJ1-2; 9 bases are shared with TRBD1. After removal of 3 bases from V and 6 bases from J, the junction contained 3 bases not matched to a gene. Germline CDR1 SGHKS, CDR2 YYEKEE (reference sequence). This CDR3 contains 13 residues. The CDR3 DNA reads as TGTGCCAGCAGCTCCTGGACAGGGGATGGCTACACCTTC. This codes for CASSSWTGDGYTF.

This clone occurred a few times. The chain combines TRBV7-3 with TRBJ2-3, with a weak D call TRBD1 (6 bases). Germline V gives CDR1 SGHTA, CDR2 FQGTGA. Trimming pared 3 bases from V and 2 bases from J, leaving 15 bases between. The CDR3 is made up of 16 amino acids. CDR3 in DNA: TGTGCCAGCAGCTTGGGCAGGGGCCCAAACACAGATACGCAGTATTTT. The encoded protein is CASSLGRGPNTDTQYF.

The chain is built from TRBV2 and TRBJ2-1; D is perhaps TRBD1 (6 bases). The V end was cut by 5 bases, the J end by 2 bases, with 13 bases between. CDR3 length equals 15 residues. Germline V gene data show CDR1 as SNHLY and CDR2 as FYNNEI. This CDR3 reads CASSQTGFPYNEQFF. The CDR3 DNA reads TGTGCCAGCAGTCAAACAGGGTTTCCCTACAATGAGCAGTTCTTC.

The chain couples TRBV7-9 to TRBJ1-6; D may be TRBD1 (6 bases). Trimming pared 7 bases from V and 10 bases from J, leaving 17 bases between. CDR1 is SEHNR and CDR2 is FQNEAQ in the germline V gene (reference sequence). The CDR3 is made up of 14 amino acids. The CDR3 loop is CASTIAGDRSPLHF. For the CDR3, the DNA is TGTGCCAGCACCATAGCAGGGGATCGGTCACCCCTCCACTTT. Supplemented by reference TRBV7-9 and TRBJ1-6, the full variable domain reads DTGVSQNPRHKITKRGQNVTFRCDPISEHNRLYWYRQTLGQGPEFLTYFQNEAQLEKSRLLSDRFSAERPKGSFSTLEIQRTEQGDSAMYLCASTIAGDRSPLHFGNGTRLTVT.

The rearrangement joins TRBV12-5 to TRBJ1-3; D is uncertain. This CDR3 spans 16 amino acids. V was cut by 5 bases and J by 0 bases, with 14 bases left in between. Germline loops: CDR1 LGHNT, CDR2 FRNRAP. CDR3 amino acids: CASGPRTGISGNTIYF. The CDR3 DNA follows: TGTGCTAGTGGTCCCCGGACGGGAATCTCTGGAAACACCATATATTTT.

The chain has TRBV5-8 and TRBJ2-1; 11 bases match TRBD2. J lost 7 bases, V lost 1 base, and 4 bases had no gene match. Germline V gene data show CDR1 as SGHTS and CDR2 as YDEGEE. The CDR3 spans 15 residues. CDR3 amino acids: CASSLMSSGRNEQFF. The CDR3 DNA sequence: TGTGCCAGCAGCTTGATGTCTAGCGGGAGGAATGAGCAGTTCTTC. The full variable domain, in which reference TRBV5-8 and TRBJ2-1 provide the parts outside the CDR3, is EAGVTQSPTHLIKTRGQQATLRCSPISGHTSVYWYQQALGLGLQFLLWYDEGEERNRGNFPPRFSGRQFPNYSSELNVNALELEDSALYLCASSLMSSGRNEQFFGPGTRLTVL.

The CDR3 DNA follows: TGTGCCAGCAGTTGGCTTCAGGGTGAGCAGTTCTTC. Its translation: CASSWLQGEQFF. V usage is TRBV12-3 or TRBV12-4 and J usage is TRBJ2-1, with a weak D call TRBD1 (5 bases). The CDR3 totals 12 residues. V lost 4 bases and J 9 bases, leaving 10 bases between the germline ends.

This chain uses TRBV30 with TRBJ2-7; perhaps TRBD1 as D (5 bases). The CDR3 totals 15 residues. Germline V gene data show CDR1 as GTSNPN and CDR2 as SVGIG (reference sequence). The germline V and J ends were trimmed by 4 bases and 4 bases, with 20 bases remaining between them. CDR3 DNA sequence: TGTGCCTGGACTACTCGACAGAACCTTTTGTACGAGCAGTACTTC. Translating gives CAWTTRQNLLYEQYF.

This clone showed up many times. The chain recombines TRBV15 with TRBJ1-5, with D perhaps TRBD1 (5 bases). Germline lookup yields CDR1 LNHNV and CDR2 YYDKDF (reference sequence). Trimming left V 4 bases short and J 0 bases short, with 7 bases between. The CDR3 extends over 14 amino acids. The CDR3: CATSIDSSNQPQHF. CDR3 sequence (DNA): TGTGCCACCAGCATAGACAGTAGCAATCAGCCCCAGCATTTT.

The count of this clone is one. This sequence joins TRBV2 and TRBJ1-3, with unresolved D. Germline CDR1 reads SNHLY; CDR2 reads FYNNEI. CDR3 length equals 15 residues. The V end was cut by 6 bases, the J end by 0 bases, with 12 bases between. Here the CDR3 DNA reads TGTGCCAGCAGCCGGGAATCCAGCTCTGGAAACACCATATATTTT. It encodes CASSRESSSGNTIYF.

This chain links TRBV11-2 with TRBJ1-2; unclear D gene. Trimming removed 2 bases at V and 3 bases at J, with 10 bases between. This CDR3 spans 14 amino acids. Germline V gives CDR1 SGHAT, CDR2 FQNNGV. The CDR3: CASSLSPRHYGYTF. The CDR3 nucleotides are TGTGCCAGCAGCTTATCCCCCCGTCACTATGGCTACACCTTC.

The CDR3 nucleotides read TGTGCCAGCAGCTTAGTCCTAGCGGGAGGGGAGGGGGAGACCCAGTACTTC. This codes for CASSLVLAGGEGETQYF. The chain couples TRBV13 to TRBJ2-5; TRBD2 agrees at 12 bases. CDR1 is PRHDT, CDR2 FYEKMQ, per germline (reference sequence). This CDR3 is built from 17 residues. V lost 1 base to trimming and J lost 5 bases; unmatched junction nucleotides: 8.

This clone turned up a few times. The CDR3: CASSPAGEGTEAFF. CDR3 DNA: TGCGCCAGCAGCCCCGCAGGGGAGGGGACTGAAGCTTTCTTT. The V gene is TRBV4-3, the J gene TRBJ1-1, with D possibly matching TRBD1 (6 bases). Trimming took off 4 bases at V and 5 bases at J, with 14 bases between the two ends. The CDR3 totals 14 residues. Germline CDR1 reads LGHNA; CDR2 reads YSLEER.

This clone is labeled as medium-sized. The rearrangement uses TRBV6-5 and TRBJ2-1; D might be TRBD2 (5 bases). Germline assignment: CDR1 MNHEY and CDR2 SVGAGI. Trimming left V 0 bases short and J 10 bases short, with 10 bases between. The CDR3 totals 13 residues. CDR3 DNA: TGTGCCAGCAGTTACTCGACGGAGCGGGAGCAGTTCTTC. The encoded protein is CASSYSTEREQFF.

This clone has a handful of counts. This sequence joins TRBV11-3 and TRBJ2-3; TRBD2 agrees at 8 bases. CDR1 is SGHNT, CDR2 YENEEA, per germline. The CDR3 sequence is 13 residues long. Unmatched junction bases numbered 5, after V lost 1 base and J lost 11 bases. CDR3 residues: CASSLAGTRRQYF. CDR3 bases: TGTGCCAGCAGCTTAGCAGGGACTAGAAGGCAGTATTTT.

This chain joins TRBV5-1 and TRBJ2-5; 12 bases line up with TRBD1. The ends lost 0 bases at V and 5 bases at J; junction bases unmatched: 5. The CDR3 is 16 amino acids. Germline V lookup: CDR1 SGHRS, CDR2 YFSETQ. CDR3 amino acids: CASSLAGTGGWETQYF. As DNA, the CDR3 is TGCGCCAGCAGCTTGGCCGGGACAGGGGGCTGGGAGACCCAGTACTTC.

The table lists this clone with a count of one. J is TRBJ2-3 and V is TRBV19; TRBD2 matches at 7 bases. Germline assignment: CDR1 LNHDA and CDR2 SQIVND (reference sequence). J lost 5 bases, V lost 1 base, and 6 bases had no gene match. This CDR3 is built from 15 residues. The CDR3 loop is CASSIGSGPGDTQYF. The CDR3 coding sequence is TGTGCCAGTAGTATAGGTAGCGGGCCGGGAGATACGCAGTATTTT.